The 10 T cell receptor beta chains below come from one sample, sequenced in a study of early T cells in non-severe SARS-CoV-2 infection. TCRdb itself ran the 5' RACE reads through MiXCR, one entry per CDR3 protein. The sample lists about 61,000 distinct CDR3 sequences, 9.5% to 15% occurring once. Sequencing used whole blood, obtained at baseline. The receptor set was obtained from an adult who was a healthcare worker with PCR-confirmed SARS-CoV-2 infection or an uninfected control (not recorded which). The donor label of this sample is uncertain.

This chain joins TRBV5-1 and TRBJ1-5; the match to TRBD1 covers 7 bases. Germline V gene data show CDR1 as SGHRS and CDR2 as YFSETQ. V lost 4 bases, J lost 3 bases, and 7 bases stayed unmatched. The CDR3 consists of 15 residues. CDR3 in amino acids: CASSVQGSSNQPQHF. CDR3 bases: TGCGCCAGCAGCGTACAGGGGAGTTCCAATCAGCCCCAGCATTTT.

This clonotype has a handful of counts. The chain recombines TRBV5-8 with TRBJ2-6; D is unclear. Germline V gene sequence: CDR1 SGHTS, CDR2 YDEGEE. The CDR3 covers 20 residues. Between the trimmed V and J ends, which lost 0 bases and 0 bases, there was a span of 19 bases. CDR3 loop: CASSLDGSGRRISGANVLTF. The DNA for the CDR3 is TGTGCCAGCAGCTTGGACGGTTCCGGACGGCGGATCTCTGGGGCCAACGTCCTGACTTTC. Together with reference TRBV5-8 and TRBJ2-6, the CDR3 gives the full variable domain: EAGVTQSPTHLIKTRGQQATLRCSPISGHTSVYWYQQALGLGLQFLLWYDEGEERNRGNFPPRFSGRQFPNYSSELNVNALELEDSALYLCASSLDGSGRRISGANVLTFGAGSRLTVL.

This clonotype came up many times. The genes are TRBV6-1 and TRBJ1-1, with 9 nucleotides matching TRBD1. V lost 1 base, J lost 5 bases, and 8 bases stayed unmatched. Germline assignment: CDR1 MNHNS and CDR2 SASEGT. This CDR3 is 16 amino acids long. CDR3 sequence reads: CASSEDTTGGWTEAFF. The CDR3 DNA sequence: TGTGCCAGCAGTGAAGATACTACAGGGGGCTGGACTGAAGCTTTCTTT.

For this clonotype: One end of the junction is discordant with germline, which a read error may explain. The gene calls are TRBV12-3 or TRBV12-4 and TRBJ2-1; 7 bases are shared with TRBD2. The CDR3 length is 16 residues. The CDR3 sequence is CASSIAQGGSYNEQFF. CDR3 DNA: TGTGCCAGCAGTATAGCGCAGGGAGGGAGCTACAATGAGCAGTTCTTC.

This clonotype was picked up a small number of times. The rearrangement uses TRBV7-3 and TRBJ2-4, with TRBD2 matching 7 bases. The CDR3 covers 14 residues. The V gene end was trimmed by 5 bases and the J gene end by 8 bases; junction bases not matched to a gene: 9. CDR1 SGHTA and CDR2 FQGTGA come from the germline V gene. DNA for the CDR3: TGTGCCAGCAGCAGGGACTACCCCGGGGACATTCAGTACTTC. This gives the protein CASSRDYPGDIQYF.

In nucleotides, the CDR3 is TGTGCCAGCAGGGAGGCCACTAGTCGCCCAGATACGCAGTATTTT. Protein: CASREATSRPDTQYF. The rearrangement links TRBV6-6 to TRBJ2-3; tentative D call: TRBD2 (5 bases). This CDR3 contains 15 residues. Deletions cut 6 bases from V and 4 bases from J, with 17 bases between. From germline, CDR1 is MNHNY and CDR2 SVGAGI (reference sequence).

This chain links TRBV27 with TRBJ2-7; the D gene is possibly TRBD1 (6 bases). This CDR3 has 14 amino acids. CDR1 is MNHEY, CDR2 SMNVEV, per germline (reference sequence). The V and J ends lost 5 bases and 1 base respectively, with 12 bases between them. CDR3 loop: CASSPGAPSYEQYV. The CDR3 nucleotides are TGTGCCAGCAGTCCAGGGGCGCCGTCCTACGAGCAGTACGTC.

There are many counts of this clonotype. The chain couples TRBV3-1 to TRBJ2-3; TRBD2 matches at 7 bases. The CDR3 is 15 residues long. Germline loops: CDR1 LGHDT, CDR2 YNNKEL (reference sequence). V shed 4 bases, J shed 3 bases, and the junction held 7 bases outside the gene matches. CDR3 residues: CASSLGGVGTDTQYF. Written as DNA, the CDR3 is TGTGCCAGCAGCCTTGGGGGGGTTGGAACAGATACGCAGTATTTT.

This clonotype was seen a handful of times. The chain has TRBV9 and TRBJ2-3; D uncertain. The CDR3 runs 12 residues. Germline V gene data show CDR1 as SGDLS and CDR2 as YYNGEE. V lost 1 base, J lost 5 bases, and 5 bases lay in between. CDR3 coding DNA: TGTGCCAGCAGCGTAAATGAAGATACGCAGTATTTT. Translating gives CASSVNEDTQYF.

This clonotype was detected only a few times. The rearrangement joins TRBV6-2 or TRBV6-3 to TRBJ1-4, with D unclear. There are 15 residues in the CDR3. Looked up from germline, CDR1 is MNHEY and CDR2 is SVGEGT. Trimming cost V 3 bases and J 3 bases, with 11 bases left between them. The CDR3 loop reads CASSYLGSANEKLFF. As DNA, the CDR3 is TGTGCCAGCAGTTATTTGGGATCTGCTAATGAAAAACTGTTTTTT.